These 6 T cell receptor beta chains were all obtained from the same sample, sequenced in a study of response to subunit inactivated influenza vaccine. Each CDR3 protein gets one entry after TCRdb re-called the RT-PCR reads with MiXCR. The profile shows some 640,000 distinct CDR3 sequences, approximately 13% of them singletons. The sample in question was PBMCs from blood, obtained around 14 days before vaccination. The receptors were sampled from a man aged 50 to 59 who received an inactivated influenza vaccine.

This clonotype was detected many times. CDR3 amino acids: CASSLQGLGTDTQYF. CDR3 in DNA: TGCGCCAGCAGCTTGCAGGGGTTGGGCACAGATACGCAGTATTTT. The chain couples TRBV5-1 to TRBJ2-3, with D tentatively TRBD1 (6 bases). The germline V gene has CDR1 SGHRS and CDR2 YFSETQ. The CDR3 runs to 15 residues. Trimming removed 1 base from V and 1 base from J, with 10 bases in between.

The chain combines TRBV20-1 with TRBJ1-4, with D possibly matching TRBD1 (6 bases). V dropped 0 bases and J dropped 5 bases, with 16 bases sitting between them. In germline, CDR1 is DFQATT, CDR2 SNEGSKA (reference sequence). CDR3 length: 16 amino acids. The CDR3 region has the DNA TGCAGTGCTAGAGATTCCAGTAGTAGGGGGAATGAAAAACTGTTTTTT. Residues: CSARDSSSRGNEKLFF.

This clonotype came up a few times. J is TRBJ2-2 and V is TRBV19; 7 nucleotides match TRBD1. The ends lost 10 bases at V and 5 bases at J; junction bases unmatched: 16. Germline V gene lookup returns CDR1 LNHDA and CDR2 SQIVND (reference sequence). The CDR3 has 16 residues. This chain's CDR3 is CATPRSRDRTTGELFF. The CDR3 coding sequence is TGTGCCACTCCTAGATCCCGGGACAGAACTACCGGGGAGCTGTTTTTT.

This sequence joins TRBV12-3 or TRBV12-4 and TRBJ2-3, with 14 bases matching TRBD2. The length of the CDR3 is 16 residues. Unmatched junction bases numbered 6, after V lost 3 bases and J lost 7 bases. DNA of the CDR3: TGTGCCAGCAGTTTCGGGACTAGCGGGGGTAAAAATACGCAGTATTTT. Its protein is CASSFGTSGGKNTQYF.

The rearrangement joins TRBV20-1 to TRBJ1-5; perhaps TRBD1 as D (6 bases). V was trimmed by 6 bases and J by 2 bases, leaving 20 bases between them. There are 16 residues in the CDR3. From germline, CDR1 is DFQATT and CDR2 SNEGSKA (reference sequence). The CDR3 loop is CSARMGGSLGNQPQHF. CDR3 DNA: TGCAGTGCGCGTATGGGGGGCTCCCTGGGCAATCAGCCCCAGCATTTT.

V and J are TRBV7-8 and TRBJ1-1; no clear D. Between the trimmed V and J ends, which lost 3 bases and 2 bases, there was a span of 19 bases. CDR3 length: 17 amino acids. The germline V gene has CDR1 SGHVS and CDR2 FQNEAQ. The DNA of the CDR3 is TGTGCCAGCAGCTTCAGAGGTGGAACTTCGAGAAACACTGAAGCTTTCTTT. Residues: CASSFRGGTSRNTEAFF.